This TCR beta chain was sequenced during a study of cytomegalovirus exposure and HLA in healthy donors. Trimming cost V 3 bases and J 7 bases, with 10 bases left between them. Per the germline V gene, CDR1 is GTSNPN and CDR2 is SVGIG (reference sequence). CDR3 length equals 11 residues. It was with 60 Vbeta and 13 Jbeta primers that the PCR ran. Only in-frame clones appear in the TCRdb table, and some are missing; sequencing was by immunoSEQ multiplex PCR. The data contain fewer than 250,000 clones, more than 70% of them singletons. The chain employs TRBV30 and TRBJ2-7, with a tentative D call TRBD2 (6 bases). The clonotype was recovered from a human donor in good health. Sequenced sample: PBMCs. In DNA form, the CDR3 reads TGTGCCTGGAGGACGGGGGAAGAGCAGTACTTC. Its protein product is CAWRTGEEQYF.